The 24 T cell receptor beta chains given below trace back to one sample, sequenced in a study of T cell changes during pregnancy in multiple sclerosis. Assay: immunoSEQ multiplex PCR; the TCRdb copy retains only in-frame clones and omits some. Here the sample spans 90,000 or so clones, under 95% being singletons. Specimen: peripheral blood, collected in the first trimester of pregnancy. These receptors were taken from a female donor in good health, enrolled as a control in a pregnancy study.

The chain uses TRBV7-3 and TRBJ2-5, with 9 bases that match TRBD1. This CDR3 has 14 residues. The V segment lost 5 bases and the J segment 4 bases; nucleotides outside the gene matches: 5. The germline V gene has CDR1 SGHTA and CDR2 FQGTGA. This CDR3 is CASSATGGGETQYF. The CDR3, as DNA: TGTGCCAGCAGCGCGACAGGGGGGGGAGAGACCCAGTACTTC. Together with reference TRBV7-3 and TRBJ2-5, the CDR3 gives the full variable domain: GAGVSQTPSNKVTEKGKYVELRCDPISGHTALYWYRQSLGQGPEFLIYFQGTGAADDSGLPNDRFFAVRPEGSVSTLKIQRTERGDSAVYLCASSATGGGETQYFGPGTRLLVL.

The V call is TRBV15, the J call TRBJ2-7; weak D call: TRBD2 (7 bases). The CDR3 contains 16 residues. Trimming cost V 1 base and J 6 bases, with 19 bases left between them. From germline, CDR1 is LNHNV and CDR2 YYDKDF (reference sequence). The DNA of the CDR3 is TGTGCCACCAGCAGAGGAGGGGGGGGAGAATCAGGCGAGCAGTACTTC. Amino acids: CATSRGGGGESGEQYF.

This chain connects TRBV6-5 to TRBJ2-1; 10 nucleotides line up with TRBD2. The length of the CDR3 is 15 residues. The germline V gene encodes CDR1 MNHEY and CDR2 SVGAGI. The V segment lost 6 bases and the J segment 7 bases; nucleotides outside the gene matches: 9. CDR3 amino acids: CASSRAGGKTNEQFF. In DNA form, the CDR3 reads TGTGCCAGCAGCCGAGCGGGGGGGAAGACGAATGAGCAGTTCTTC.

The chain couples TRBV4-3 to TRBJ2-7; 7 bases match TRBD1. With 1 base clipped from V and 2 bases from J, the junction kept 8 bases outside the gene matches. Germline V CDR1 and CDR2: LGHNA, YSLEER. The CDR3 consists of 16 residues. CDR3 DNA: TGCGCCAGCAGCCAAGGGAGGACAGGTCGAACCTACGAGCAGTACTTC. Its protein product is CASSQGRTGRTYEQYF.

The rearrangement links TRBV5-1 to TRBJ2-7, with 9 bases lining up with TRBD1. The CDR3 length is 14 residues. Germline CDR1 is SGHRS and CDR2 is YFSETQ. V shed 4 bases, J shed 0 bases, and the junction held 2 bases outside the gene matches. DNA of the CDR3: TGCGCCAGCAGCGGGACAGGGCCCTCCTACGAGCAGTACTTC. It translates to CASSGTGPSYEQYF.

The gene calls are TRBV7-9 and TRBJ2-5; D is unclear. The length of the CDR3 is 13 residues. Germline V lookup: CDR1 SEHNR, CDR2 FQNEAQ (reference sequence). V lost 3 bases and J 4 bases, leaving 9 bases between the germline ends. CDR3 sequence: CASSFADRETQYF. The CDR3 DNA reads TGTGCCAGCAGCTTCGCAGATCGAGAGACCCAGTACTTC.

The chain has TRBV7-2 and TRBJ1-6; D possibly corresponds to TRBD1 (6 bases). The CDR3 loop spans 14 amino acids. The V gene's germline CDR1 is SGHTA and CDR2 FQGNSA. V was clipped by 5 bases and J by 9 bases, with 14 bases between them. CDR3: CASSQGQGGSPLHF. As DNA, the CDR3 is TGTGCCAGCAGCCAGGGACAAGGGGGTTCACCCCTCCACTTT.

This rearrangement joins TRBV4-3 to TRBJ2-1; TRBD2 agrees at 11 bases. The CDR3 is 18 amino acids. Germline loops: CDR1 LGHNA, CDR2 YSLEER. Trimming removed 4 bases from V and 6 bases from J; junction bases left unmatched: 14. CDR3 DNA sequence: TGCGCCAGCAGCCGCTCCTGGGCTAGCGGGGGGAAGGGCAATGAGCAGTTCTTC. Protein product: CASSRSWASGGKGNEQFF.

The rearrangement joins TRBV11-2 to TRBJ2-1, with TRBD1 as a possible D gene (6 bases). The V end lost 3 bases, the J end lost 4 bases, and 13 bases lay between the germline ends. Germline CDR1 SGHAT, CDR2 FQNNGV. CDR3 length: 15 amino acids. The CDR3 loop reads CASSLSDRTYNEQFF. The DNA of the CDR3 is TGTGCCAGCAGCTTGTCGGACAGAACATACAATGAGCAGTTCTTC. The whole variable domain, filled in from reference TRBV11-2 and TRBJ2-1, reads EAGVAQSPRYKIIEKRQSVAFWCNPISGHATLYWYQQILGQGPKLLIQFQNNGVVDDSQLPKDRFSAERLKGVDSTLKIQPAKLEDSAVYLCASSLSDRTYNEQFFGPGTRLTVL.

The chain employs TRBV6-5 and TRBJ2-7; D may be TRBD2 (5 bases). Germline V gives CDR1 MNHEY, CDR2 SVGAGI. The CDR3 loop spans 13 amino acids. Trimming pared 4 bases from V and 4 bases from J, leaving 11 bases between. In DNA form, the CDR3 reads TGTGCCAGCAGTTTCTCACGGGGTTACGAGCAGTACTTC. The encoded protein is CASSFSRGYEQYF.

The V gene is TRBV2, the J gene TRBJ2-6, with TRBD1 matching 7 bases. The V gene end was trimmed by 8 bases and the J gene end by 0 bases; junction bases not matched to a gene: 10. The CDR3 is 17 residues long. Germline assignment: CDR1 SNHLY and CDR2 FYNNEI. This chain's CDR3 is CASLTRQGGSGANVLTF. In nucleotides, the CDR3 is TGTGCCAGCCTTACTCGACAGGGCGGCTCTGGGGCCAACGTCCTGACTTTC.

A single count supports this clone. The chain joins TRBV10-3 to TRBJ2-1; tentatively, D is TRBD2 (5 bases). Germline-derived CDR1 and CDR2 are ENHRY and SYGVKD. Trimming pared 0 bases from V and 10 bases from J, leaving 13 bases between. There are 14 residues in the CDR3. The CDR3 is CAISESMGAGEQFF. CDR3 nucleotide sequence: TGTGCCATCAGTGAGTCGATGGGAGCAGGAGAGCAGTTCTTC.

The chain joins TRBV29-1 to TRBJ2-4; unclear D gene. Germline CDR1 is SQVTM and CDR2 is ANQGSEA. Trimming removed 7 bases at V and 8 bases at J, with 18 bases between. The CDR3 extends over 13 amino acids. This chain's CDR3 is CSASSSVSDIQYF. The CDR3 region has the DNA TGCAGCGCCTCTTCATCCGTCTCGGACATTCAGTACTTC. The variable domain in full, with the rest retrieved from reference TRBV29-1 and TRBJ2-4, is SAVISQKPSRDICQRGTSLTIQCQVDSQVTMMFWYRQQPGQSLTLIATANQGSEATYESGFVIDKFPISRPNLTFSTLTVSNMSPEDSSIYLCSASSSVSDIQYFGAGTRLSVL.

The CDR3 nucleotides are TGCAGCGTTGGTGGCAGGGCTAACTATGGCTACACCTTC. Its translation is CSVGGRANYGYTF. The chain carries TRBV29-1 and TRBJ1-2, with D possibly matching TRBD1 (5 bases). The CDR3 consists of 13 residues. Between the trimmed V and J ends, which lost 4 bases and 0 bases, there was a span of 9 bases. Germline CDR1 SQVTM, CDR2 ANQGSEA.

The V call is TRBV25-1, the J call TRBJ2-2; perhaps TRBD2 as D (6 bases). Germline CDR1 reads MGHDK; CDR2 reads SYGVNS. The CDR3 is 13 residues long. Trimming pared 5 bases from V and 5 bases from J, leaving 9 bases between. The chain's CDR3 is CASSRRETGELFF. The CDR3 DNA follows: TGTGCCAGCAGTCGGAGGGAGACCGGGGAGCTGTTTTTT. The variable domain in full, with the rest retrieved from reference TRBV25-1 and TRBJ2-2, is EADIYQTPRYLVIGTGKKITLECSQTMGHDKMYWYQQDPGMELHLIHYSYGVNSTEKGDLSSESTVSRIRTEHFPLTLESARPSHTSQYLCASSRRETGELFFGEGSRLTVL.

The J gene is TRBJ1-2, the V gene TRBV5-1; tentative D call: TRBD1 (5 bases). Germline CDR1 and CDR2: SGHRS and YFSETQ. CDR3 length: 14 residues. V was cut by 1 base and J by 0 bases, with 7 bases left in between. CDR3 nucleotides: TGCGCCAGCAGCTTGAGACAGTCTAACTATGGCTACACCTTC. This sequence encodes CASSLRQSNYGYTF.

The chain recombines TRBV10-3 with TRBJ1-2, with D unresolved. This CDR3 region has 14 residues. V was clipped by 7 bases and J by 0 bases, with 12 bases between them. Germline CDR1 reads ENHRY; CDR2 reads SYGVKD. Written as DNA, the CDR3 is TGTGCCATCAAGGCCCCGGAGGCTAACTATGGCTACACCTTC. Protein sequence: CAIKAPEANYGYTF.

The chain uses TRBV29-1 and TRBJ1-4, with D uncertain. V was pared by 0 bases and J by 4 bases, with 9 bases between. This CDR3 contains 14 residues. Germline V gives CDR1 SQVTM, CDR2 ANQGSEA. In DNA form, the CDR3 reads TGCAGCGTTGAAGACAGGACTCGTAATGAAAAACTGTTTTTT. It codes for CSVEDRTRNEKLFF.

The chain recombines TRBV12-5 with TRBJ1-1, with TRBD1 matching over 8 bases. Germline loops: CDR1 LGHNT, CDR2 FRNRAP. V was pared by 2 bases and J by 1 base, with 12 bases of the junction left unmatched. This CDR3 has 18 amino acids. The CDR3 nucleotides are TGTGCTAGTGGTTTGACCCAATCAAAAGACAGGGGGAACACTGAAGCTTTCTTT. Its protein is CASGLTQSKDRGNTEAFF.

This sequence joins TRBV18 and TRBJ2-4, with D perhaps matching TRBD2 (5 bases). Trimming shortened V by 6 bases and J by 0 bases, and 18 bases separated the two germline ends. Germline-derived CDR1 and CDR2 are KGHSH and LQKENI. This CDR3 has 17 amino acids. CDR3 residues: CASSSGLGSRAKNIQYF. In nucleotides, the CDR3 is TGTGCCAGCTCTTCGGGGTTAGGGTCCCGAGCCAAAAACATTCAGTACTTC.

The chain joins TRBV7-3 to TRBJ2-2; possible D gene TRBD2, 6 bases. Trimming shortened V by 4 bases and J by 5 bases, and 14 bases separated the two germline ends. Germline-derived CDR1 and CDR2 are SGHTA and FQGTGA. This CDR3 spans 15 amino acids. This CDR3 reads CASSSTPGGTGELFF. The CDR3, as DNA: TGTGCCAGCAGCTCTACCCCCGGGGGAACCGGGGAGCTGTTTTTT.

The chain links TRBV27 to TRBJ1-5, with D maybe TRBD1 (6 bases). Germline V gene lookup returns CDR1 MNHEY and CDR2 SMNVEV (reference sequence). Deletions cut 6 bases from V and 7 bases from J, with 16 bases between. The CDR3 contains 14 residues. This chain's CDR3 is CASSSTGFGQPQHF. In nucleotides, the CDR3 is TGTGCCAGCAGCTCAACAGGGTTTGGGCAGCCCCAGCATTTT.

There are a few counts of this clone. V is TRBV7-6 and J is TRBJ1-3; tentative D call: TRBD1 (6 bases). The CDR3 has 14 residues. The V gene lost 2 bases and the J gene lost 8 bases, with 13 bases spanning the gap. The V gene's germline CDR1 is SGHVS and CDR2 FNYEAQ. This chain's CDR3 is CASSLTAGDDTIYF. CDR3 DNA sequence: TGTGCCAGCAGCTTAACGGCAGGGGACGACACCATATATTTT.

The chain employs TRBV5-1 and TRBJ2-3; D is undetermined. From germline, CDR1 is SGHRS and CDR2 YFSETQ. The CDR3 has 13 amino acids. Trimming removed 3 bases from V and 2 bases from J, with 7 bases in between. The CDR3 sequence is CASSSTFTDTQYF. The CDR3 DNA follows: TGCGCCAGCAGCTCCACATTCACAGATACGCAGTATTTT.